A single TCR beta chain is shown here with its context. What it binds is unknown. The record originates from a study of multiple sclerosis patients with progressive multifocal leukoencephalopathy. Study outcomes and limitations: Less diverse TRB repertoires were suggested in most PML patients.

This sample's time point: time of PML onset. CDR1 is LNHDA, CDR2 SQIVND, per germline (reference sequence). Losses at the gene ends were 6 bases for V and 7 bases for J; bases not matched to a gene: 5. This CDR3 has 14 amino acids. Spiked into each PCR were synthetic inline TR CDR3 controls of all V-J pairings. Assay used: immunoSEQ multiplex PCR; TCRdb lists only in-frame clones, some missing. The repertoire holds approximately 27,000 clones, with 85% as singletons. The source of this sequence is a woman aged 25 to 39 with progressive multifocal leukoencephalopathy. The chain carries TRBV19 and TRBJ2-1, with 11 bases fitting TRBD2. This sample comprised PBMCs, obtained from a patient treated with natalizumab. The CDR3 region is CASRDSGGDNEQFF. Written as DNA, the CDR3 is TGTGCCAGTAGGGATAGCGGGGGGGATAATGAGCAGTTCTTC.